This TCR beta chain comes out of a study of T cells expressing NK-cell markers. At the level of the study: The authors derived TCR beta repertoires from sorted CD3+CD56+NKG2C+, CD3+CD56+NKG2C- and CD3+CD56-NKG2C+ T cells.

TCRdb reprocessed the 5' RACE reads and reports one entry per CDR3 protein, with no DNA. The sample's table shows some 280,000 distinct CDR3 sequences. Of note for this clonotype: Its antigen is not identified.

Germline-derived CDR1 and CDR2 are DFQATT and SNEGSKA (reference sequence). CDR3 length: 13 residues. Study results and limitations: HCMV specificity of expanded NKG2C+ T cell clones remained unclear. As a fraction of CD8+ T cells, dominant NKG2C+ clonotypes reached roughly 1.0-7.5% in a handful of donors.

The sequence derives from a man younger than 30 in good health. V usage is TRBV20-1 and J usage is TRBJ1-1. The sample consisted of blood T cells: a sorted CD56 or NKG2C T cell subset, CD4+ or CD8+ T cells, or bulk PBMC T cells (not recorded which). CDR3 in amino acids: CSAPGIRPTEAFF.